A single sample gave rise to the 24 T cell receptor beta chains below, sequenced in a study of STAT5B mutations in CD4+ large granular lymphocyte leukemia. Libraries were prepared by immunoSEQ multiplex PCR; TCRdb keeps only in-frame clonotypes and omits some of them. Of about 23,000 clones in the sample, approximately 81% were seen once. The sample comprised CD4+ T cells from blood buffy coats. The receptors were sampled from a human donor in good health.

This chain's CDR3 is CSVAGQGANNEQFF. CDR3 sequence (DNA): TGCAGCGTTGCAGGACAGGGGGCCAACAATGAGCAGTTCTTC. The chain has TRBV29-1 and TRBJ2-1, with 11 positions matching TRBD1. V was pared by 4 bases and J by 5 bases, with 4 bases of the junction left unmatched. There are 14 residues in the CDR3. The V gene's germline CDR1 is SQVTM and CDR2 ANQGSEA.

This chain links TRBV2 with TRBJ2-5; D remains ambiguous. The CDR3 totals 12 residues. Trimming cost V 5 bases and J 2 bases, with 6 bases left between them. Germline values: CDR1 SNHLY, CDR2 FYNNEI. CDR3 nucleotides: TGTGCCAGCAGTTTCCAACAAGAGACCCAGTACTTC. This sequence encodes CASSFQQETQYF.

The V and J genes are TRBV6-5 and TRBJ2-1; unclear D gene. Trimming removed 0 bases from V and 0 bases from J, with 3 bases in between. The V gene's germline CDR1 is MNHEY and CDR2 SVGAGI. The CDR3 runs 14 residues. CDR3 amino acids: CASSYSYSYNEQFF. The DNA for the CDR3 is TGTGCCAGCAGTTACTCGTACTCCTACAATGAGCAGTTCTTC.

The rearrangement uses TRBV7-2 and TRBJ2-7, with 9 bases aligning to TRBD2. The CDR3 has 15 amino acids. After removal of 1 base from V and 2 bases from J, the junction contained 3 bases not matched to a gene. The germline V gene encodes CDR1 SGHTA and CDR2 FQGNSA. The CDR3 here is CASSLVAGAAYEQYF. For the CDR3, the DNA is TGTGCCAGCAGCTTAGTAGCGGGGGCCGCCTACGAGCAGTACTTC.

The J gene is TRBJ2-2, the V gene TRBV2; 8 nucleotides match TRBD2. This CDR3 is built from 15 residues. Germline V gives CDR1 SNHLY, CDR2 FYNNEI. V shed 6 bases, J shed 5 bases, and the junction held 8 bases outside the gene matches. For the CDR3, the DNA is TGTGCCAGCAGCCCTCAGCGGGAGTATACCGGGGAGCTGTTTTTT. Encoded protein: CASSPQREYTGELFF.

The J gene is TRBJ1-1, the V gene TRBV5-1; tentative D call: TRBD1 (6 bases). CDR3 length: 16 amino acids. CDR1 and CDR2 from the germline V gene are SGHRS and YFSETQ. V gave up 4 bases and J gave up 0 bases, with 16 bases separating them. The DNA for the CDR3 is TGCGCCAGCAGCCCAGGGTTCAGGGGCTTGAACACTGAAGCTTTCTTT. As protein: CASSPGFRGLNTEAFF.

The chain links TRBV6-1 to TRBJ2-1; D perhaps matches TRBD1 (6 bases). Germline CDR1 is MNHNS and CDR2 is SASEGT. V lost 7 bases to trimming and J lost 7 bases, with 17 bases between them. CDR3 size: 14 residues. The CDR3: CASTKSRDKNEQFF. CDR3 coding DNA: TGTGCCAGCACAAAGTCCCGGGACAAAAATGAGCAGTTCTTC.

The genes are TRBV11-3 and TRBJ1-6; TRBD1 matches at 7 bases. This CDR3 comprises 14 residues. V lost 4 bases to trimming and J lost 10 bases; unmatched junction nucleotides: 7. Germline V CDR1 and CDR2: SGHNT, YENEEA. The CDR3 spells CASSSRGGGSPLHF. CDR3 DNA: TGTGCCAGCAGCTCTCGGGGAGGGGGCTCACCCCTCCACTTT.

The CDR3 region has the DNA TGTGCCTGGAGTCTGGGACTGTATAGCAATCAGCCCCAGCATTTT. Amino acid sequence: CAWSLGLYSNQPQHF. The rearrangement links TRBV30 to TRBJ1-5, with D perhaps matching TRBD1 (5 bases). This CDR3 spans 15 amino acids. Trimming removed 2 bases from V and 0 bases from J, with 11 bases in between. The germline V gene encodes CDR1 GTSNPN and CDR2 SVGIG (reference sequence).

The rearrangement joins TRBV6-5 to TRBJ1-1; 7 nucleotides align to TRBD1. The CDR3 is 11 residues long. V lost 5 bases, J lost 7 bases, and 1 base stayed unmatched. Germline V lookup: CDR1 MNHEY, CDR2 SVGAGI. The CDR3 nucleotides read TGTGCCAGCAGTCGGGACAGTGAAGCTTTCTTT. Translating it yields CASSRDSEAFF.

V usage is TRBV5-8 and J usage is TRBJ1-1, with TRBD1 matching 7 bases. V shed 4 bases and J 3 bases; nucleotides not matched to a gene: 18. CDR1 and CDR2 from the germline V gene are SGHTS and YDEGEE. CDR3 length: 18 residues. CDR3 in DNA: TGTGCCAGCAGCCGGCCGGGACAGATAGCCGGGTTTTACACTGAAGCTTTCTTT. As protein: CASSRPGQIAGFYTEAFF.

The J gene is TRBJ1-1, the V gene TRBV9, with 7 nucleotides matching TRBD1. The trim removed 5 bases at V and 3 bases at J, leaving 10 bases unmatched. Per the germline V gene, CDR1 is SGDLS and CDR2 is YYNGEE. The CDR3 covers 15 residues. The CDR3 nucleotides read TGTGCCAGCAGGCCTAGACAGGGCCCGCACACTGAAGCTTTCTTT. This codes for CASRPRQGPHTEAFF. Drawing the rest from reference TRBV9 and TRBJ1-1, the complete variable domain is DSGVTQTPKHLITATGQRVTLRCSPRSGDLSVYWYQQSLDQGLQFLIQYYNGEERAKGNILERFSAQQFPDLHSELNLSSLELGDSALYFCASRPRQGPHTEAFFGQGTRLTVV.

The chain is built from TRBV5-4 and TRBJ1-5, with D unclear. V lost 2 bases, J lost 4 bases, and 4 bases lay in between. Germline CDR1 reads SGHNT; CDR2 reads YYREEE (reference sequence). This CDR3 spans 12 amino acids. CDR3 nucleotides: TGTGCCAGCAGCTTCGGGAATCAGCCCCAGCATTTT. Its protein product is CASSFGNQPQHF.

The CDR3 loop reads CASSLAGGQGLWDEAFF. CDR3 in DNA: TGTGCCAGCAGCTTAGCCGGTGGACAGGGACTTTGGGATGAAGCTTTCTTT. V usage is TRBV11-3 and J usage is TRBJ1-1; 8 positions agree with TRBD1. Germline V CDR1 and CDR2: SGHNT, YENEEA. CDR3 length: 17 amino acids. Trimming cost V 1 base and J 7 bases; bases outside gene matches: 14. The complete variable domain, with remaining parts taken from reference TRBV11-3 and TRBJ1-1, reads EAGVVQSPRYKIIEKKQPVAFWCNPISGHNTLYWYLQNLGQGPELLIRYENEEAVDDSQLPKDRFSAERLKGVDSTLKIQPAELGDSAVYLCASSLAGGQGLWDEAFFGQGTRLTVV.

The chain carries TRBV5-4 and TRBJ2-7; 8 bases agree with TRBD2. J was trimmed by 2 bases and V by 0 bases; bases with no gene match: 4. The germline gives CDR1 SGHNT, CDR2 YYREEE (reference sequence). The CDR3 has 15 amino acids. The CDR3 DNA sequence: TGTGCCAGCAGCTTGGAAGCGGGGGATCCCTACGAGCAGTACTTC. Amino acid sequence: CASSLEAGDPYEQYF.

The chain recombines TRBV19 with TRBJ2-3; 10 positions agree with TRBD1. This CDR3 has 15 residues. Germline V gene lookup returns CDR1 LNHDA and CDR2 SQIVND (reference sequence). Trimming cost V 5 bases and J 4 bases; bases outside gene matches: 6. CDR3 amino acids: CASSRGQGGSDTQYF. The DNA for the CDR3 is TGTGCCAGTAGTCGCGGACAGGGGGGATCAGATACGCAGTATTTT.

The rearrangement links TRBV7-9 to TRBJ2-5; D is possibly TRBD1 (5 bases). The CDR3 is 17 residues long. V lost 5 bases and J lost 11, with 30 bases in between. Germline CDR1 is SEHNR and CDR2 is FQNEAQ (reference sequence). CDR3 sequence (DNA): TGTGCCAGCAGCCCTCTCGGAACCCCCCTGGGTACAGGAGAGCAGTACTTC. It specifies CASSPLGTPLGTGEQYF. The full variable domain, completed using reference TRBV7-9 and TRBJ2-5, is DTGVSQNPRHKITKRGQNVTFRCDPISEHNRLYWYRQTLGQGPEFLTYFQNEAQLEKSRLLSDRFSAERPKGSFSTLEIQRTEQGDSAMYLCASSPLGTPLGTGEQYFGPGTRLLVL.

V is TRBV7-6 and J is TRBJ2-5; 9 nucleotides agree with TRBD2. CDR3 size: 15 residues. The V and J ends lost 4 bases and 4 bases, in that order; junction bases with no gene match: 7. Looked up from germline, CDR1 is SGHVS and CDR2 is FNYEAQ. The CDR3 region has the DNA TGTGCCAGCAGCTGGGCCCCGGGACTAGCAGAGACCCAGTACTTC. Protein: CASSWAPGLAETQYF.

This chain uses TRBV5-1 with TRBJ2-1; D is perhaps TRBD2 (6 bases). This CDR3 comprises 15 residues. Germline loops: CDR1 SGHRS, CDR2 YFSETQ. V was clipped by 1 base and J by 10 bases, with 18 bases between them. DNA of the CDR3: TGCGCCAGCAGCTTGTGGGGTGTTTCTGGGAGGGAGCAGTTCTTC. Its protein is CASSLWGVSGREQFF.

In nucleotides, the CDR3 is TGCGCCAGCAGCTTGGGGACAGGGAATGAGCAGTTCTTC. As protein: CASSLGTGNEQFF. This rearrangement joins TRBV5-1 to TRBJ2-1; 8 nucleotides line up with TRBD1. V lost 0 bases, J lost 7 bases, and 0 bases stayed unmatched. CDR1 is SGHRS and CDR2 is YFSETQ in the germline V gene. CDR3 length: 13 residues.

This clone has a handful of counts. CDR3 in DNA: TGCAGCGTTGCCGAAGGAGCGTCGAACACCGGGGAGCTGTTTTTT. This encodes CSVAEGASNTGELFF. The rearrangement joins TRBV29-1 to TRBJ2-2; D call uncertain. Per germline, CDR1 SQVTM and CDR2 ANQGSEA. The CDR3 length is 15 residues. The V gene lost 4 bases and the J gene lost 0 bases, with 12 bases spanning the gap.

V usage is TRBV11-2 and J usage is TRBJ2-7, with D possibly matching TRBD2 (6 bases). Trimming cost V 6 bases and J 6 bases, with 15 bases left between them. CDR1 and CDR2 (germline): SGHAT, FQNNGV. CDR3 length equals 13 residues. The CDR3 DNA sequence: TGTGCCAGCAGTTTTTCGGGGGTTTCCGAGCAGTACTTC. It yields the protein CASSFSGVSEQYF.

The rearrangement links TRBV19 to TRBJ1-5; D is unresolved. V was shortened by 11 bases and J by 3 bases, with 2 bases between the two germline ends. The CDR3 loop spans 9 amino acids. CDR1 is LNHDA and CDR2 is SQIVND in the germline V gene (reference sequence). This CDR3 reads CALNQPQHF. CDR3 coding DNA: TGTGCCCTCAATCAGCCCCAGCATTTT.

This clone was detected only a few times. This chain connects TRBV2 to TRBJ2-5; D remains ambiguous. The CDR3 runs to 14 residues. V was cut by 6 bases and J by 5 bases, with 16 bases left in between. The germline V gene has CDR1 SNHLY and CDR2 FYNNEI. The CDR3 reads CASSGGTHPETQYF. The CDR3 DNA reads TGTGCCAGCAGCGGCGGTACCCACCCGGAGACCCAGTACTTC.